A selection of T cell receptor beta chains follows, all from one sample in a study of shared clonotypes between healthy human individuals. The table came from immunoSEQ multiplex PCR; TCRdb's copy has only in-frame clones and leaves some out. This sample carries 550,000 to 600,000 clones, around 77% of them seen once, and the ten largest clones take 9.5% to 15%. The sequenced sample was PBMCs. These receptors were obtained from a woman aged 40 to 55 in good health. Some clones in this sample may be carry-over from other donors' samples. Both conserved end residues are part of each CDR3. The D gene is left open where the match is weak. The size entry is marked missing in some rows and otherwise reads once, few, many or a size class.

clone_size cdr3_length d_call j_call v_call cdr3_nt cdr3_aa
- 15 - TRBJ2-4 TRBV21-1 TGTGCCAGCAGCAAACCACAGGTAGCCAAAAACATTCAGTACTTC CASSKPQVAKNIQYF
- 15 TRBD2 TRBJ2-1 TRBV9 TGTGCCAGCAGCCCCCCGGGACTAACCGACAATGAGCAGTTCTTC CASSPPGLTDNEQFF
- 13 - TRBJ2-1 TRBV29-1 TGCAGCGTTGAAATTCCTAGCTCCAATGAGCAGTTCTTC CSVEIPSSNEQFF
few 15 - TRBJ1-6 TRBV18 TGTGCCAGCTCACCCGGAGCTTGGGGGGATTCACCCCTCCACTTT CASSPGAWGDSPLHF
- 17 TRBD2 TRBJ2-2 TRBV5-1 TGCGCCAGCAGCTTGACTAGCGGGAGAACGGGGACCGGGGAGCTGTTTTTT CASSLTSGRTGTGELFF
- 11 - TRBJ2-7 TRBV29-1 TGCAGCGTTAAGACAGGACTCAAGCAGTACTTC CSVKTGLKQYF
- 16 TRBD1 TRBJ2-6 TRBV10-2 TGCGCCAGCAAAAGGACAGGGGAGACTGGGGCCAACGTCCTGACTTTC CASKRTGETGANVLTF
few 14 - TRBJ2-3 TRBV2 TGTGCCAGCACCGACCCCAGAGGGGGAGATACGCAGTATTTT CASTDPRGGDTQYF
- 13 - TRBJ1-3 TRBV7-2 TGTGCCAGCAGCCCTCAGTCGGGAAACACCATATATTTT CASSPQSGNTIYF
- 11 - TRBJ1-1 TRBV20-1 TGCAGTGCTAGAGACAGGGTTGAAGCTTTCTTT CSARDRVEAFF
once 13 - TRBJ2-5 TRBV6-5 TGTGCCAGCAGTTACGAAGGGACCGAGACCCAGTACTTC CASSYEGTETQYF
once 12 - TRBJ1-1 TRBV10-2 TGCGCCAGTGGGGGCGGGAACACTGAAGCTTTCTTT CASGGGNTEAFF
- 16 - TRBJ2-7 TRBV6-6 TGTGCCAGCAGTTACTCGTCAGGGCGTAAGATCTACGAGCAGTACTTC CASSYSSGRKIYEQYF